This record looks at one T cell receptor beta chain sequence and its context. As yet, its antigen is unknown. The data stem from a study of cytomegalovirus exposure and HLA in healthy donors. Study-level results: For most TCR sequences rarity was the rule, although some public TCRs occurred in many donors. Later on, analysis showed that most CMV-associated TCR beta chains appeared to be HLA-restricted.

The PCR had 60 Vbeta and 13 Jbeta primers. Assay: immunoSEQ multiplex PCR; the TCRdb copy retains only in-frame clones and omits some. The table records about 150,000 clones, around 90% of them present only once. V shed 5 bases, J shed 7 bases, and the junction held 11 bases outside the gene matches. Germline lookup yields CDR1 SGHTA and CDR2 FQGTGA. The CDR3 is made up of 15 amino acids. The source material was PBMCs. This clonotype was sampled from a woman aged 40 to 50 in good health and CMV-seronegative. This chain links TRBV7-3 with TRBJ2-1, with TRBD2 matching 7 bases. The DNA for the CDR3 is TGTGCCAGCAGCCTCGGACTAGTTTCGTGGAATGAGCAGTTCTTC. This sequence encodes CASSLGLVSWNEQFF.